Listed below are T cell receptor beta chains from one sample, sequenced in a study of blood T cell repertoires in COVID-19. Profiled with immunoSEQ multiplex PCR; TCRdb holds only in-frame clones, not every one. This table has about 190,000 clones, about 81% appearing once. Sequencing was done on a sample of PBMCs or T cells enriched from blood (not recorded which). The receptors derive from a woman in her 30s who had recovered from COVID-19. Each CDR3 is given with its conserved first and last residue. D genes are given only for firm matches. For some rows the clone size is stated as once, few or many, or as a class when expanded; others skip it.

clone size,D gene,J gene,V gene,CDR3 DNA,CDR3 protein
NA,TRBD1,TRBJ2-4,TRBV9,TGTGCCAGCAGCGCAACGACAGGGGGTGAAAACATTCAGTACTTC,CASSATTGGENIQYF
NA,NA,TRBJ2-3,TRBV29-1,TGCAGCGTTGAAGATGACGTAGCGGATACGCAGTATTTT,CSVEDDVADTQYF
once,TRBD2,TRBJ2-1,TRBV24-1,TGTGCCACCAGTGATGTCGGACTAGCGGGAAATGAGCAGTTCTTC,CATSDVGLAGNEQFF
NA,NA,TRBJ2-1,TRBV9,TGTGCCAGCAACCAGGGATACAATGAGCAGTTCTTC,CASNQGYNEQFF
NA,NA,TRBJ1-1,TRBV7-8,TGTGCCAGCAGCTCATTAGGCGGGACTGTGAACACTGAAGCTTTCTTT,CASSSLGGTVNTEAFF
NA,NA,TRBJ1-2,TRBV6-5,TGTGCCAGCAGTCCCAGTGGAGGGCTCTATGGCTACACCTTC,CASSPSGGLYGYTF
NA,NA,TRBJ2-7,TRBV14,TGTGCCAGCAGCCAAAATGGCCCCTACGAGCAGTACTTC,CASSQNGPYEQYF
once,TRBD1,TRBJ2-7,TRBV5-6,TGTGCCAGCAGCACCGGGACAGGGATCTCCTACGAGCAGTACTTC,CASSTGTGISYEQYF
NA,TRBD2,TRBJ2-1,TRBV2,TGTGCCAGCAGCGAGCTGACGGGGGGACCTGGTGAGCAGTTCTTC,CASSELTGGPGEQFF
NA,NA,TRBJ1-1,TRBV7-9,TGTGCCAGCAGCAATCAACAGGACACTGAAGCTTTCTTT,CASSNQQDTEAFF
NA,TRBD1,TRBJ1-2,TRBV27,TGTGCCAGCAGCTCCGGGACAGGGGGACTTAACTATGGCTACACCTTC,CASSSGTGGLNYGYTF
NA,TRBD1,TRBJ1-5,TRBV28,TGTGCCAGCAGTCCCCGGGACAGGTCTGATAGCAATCAGCCCCAGCATTTT,CASSPRDRSDSNQPQHF
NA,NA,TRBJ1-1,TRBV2,TGTGCCAGCAGTCTCCCCTCGCAGGGCATTACTGAAGCTTTCTTT,CASSLPSQGITEAFF
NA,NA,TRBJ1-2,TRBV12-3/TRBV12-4,TGTGCCAGCAGTCCGACCGGCCTGGGCGGCTACACCTTC,CASSPTGLGGYTF
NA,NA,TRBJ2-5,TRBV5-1,TGCGCCAGCAGCATTGGACAAGCCCAAGAGACCCAGTACTTC,CASSIGQAQETQYF
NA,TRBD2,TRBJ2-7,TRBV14,TGTGCCAGCAGCCAAATAGCGGGAGCTTACGAGCAGTACTTC,CASSQIAGAYEQYF
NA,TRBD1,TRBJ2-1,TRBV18,TGTGCCAGCTCACGCGACAGGGTTAAACCCTACAATGAGCAGTTCTTC,CASSRDRVKPYNEQFF
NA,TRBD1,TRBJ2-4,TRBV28,TGTGCCAGGGCGGTGACAGGGGGTGAAAACATTCAGTACTTC,CARAVTGGENIQYF
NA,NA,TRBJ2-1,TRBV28,TGTGCCAGCCGGGACACCAACTACAATGAGCAGTTCTTC,CASRDTNYNEQFF
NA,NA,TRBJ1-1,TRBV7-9,TGTGCCAGCAGCGCGGGACGGATGAACACTGAAGCTTTCTTT,CASSAGRMNTEAFF
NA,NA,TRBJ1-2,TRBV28,TGTGCCAGCAGTCAAGCAGGGGACGGCTACACCTTC,CASSQAGDGYTF
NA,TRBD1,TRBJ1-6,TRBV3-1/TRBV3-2,TGTGCCAGCAGCCTCCGGGACAGAAGTTCACCCCTCCACTTT,CASSLRDRSSPLHF
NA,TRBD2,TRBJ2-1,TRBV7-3,TGTGCCAGCAGCTTCCAGGGGACTAGCGGAAGCTACAATGAGCAGTTCTTC,CASSFQGTSGSYNEQFF
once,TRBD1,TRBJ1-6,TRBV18,TGTGCCAGCTCACCATACCTTCCGGGGACAGATAATTCACCCCTCCACTTT,CASSPYLPGTDNSPLHF
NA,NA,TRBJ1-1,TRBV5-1,TGCGCCAGCAGCTCTAGACAGGCGCCGAACACTGAAGCTTTCTTT,CASSSRQAPNTEAFF
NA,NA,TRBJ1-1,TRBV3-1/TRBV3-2,TGTGCCAGCAGCCGACGGGGGGAGACTGAAGCTTTCTTT,CASSRRGETEAFF
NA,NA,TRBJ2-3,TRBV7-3,TGTGCCAGCAGCTTAATCACCGGGACAACAGATACGCAGTATTTT,CASSLITGTTDTQYF
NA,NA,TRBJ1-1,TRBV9,TGTGCCAGCAGCGTACAGGGGCCGAAGAACACTGAAGCTTTCTTT,CASSVQGPKNTEAFF
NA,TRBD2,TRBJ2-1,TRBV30,TGTGCCTGGGTTGGGCTAGCGGGAGTGGGTGAGCAGTTCTTC,CAWVGLAGVGEQFF
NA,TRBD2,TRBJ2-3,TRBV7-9,TGTGCCAGCAGCTTTGGACTAGCGGGATATGGCGATACGCAGTATTTT,CASSFGLAGYGDTQYF
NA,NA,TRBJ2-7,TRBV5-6,TGTGCCAGCAGCTTGGCGTTCGAGCAGTACTTC,CASSLAFEQYF
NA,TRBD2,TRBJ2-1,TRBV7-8,TGTGCCAGCAGCCTCGGACTAGCGGGGCCGAATGAGCAGTTCTTC,CASSLGLAGPNEQFF
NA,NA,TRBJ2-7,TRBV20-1,TGCAGTGCTAGTGGAGGATACGAGCAGTACTTC,CSASGGYEQYF
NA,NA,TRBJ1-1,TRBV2,TGTGCCAGCAGTCGCACAGAGAACACTGAAGCTTTCTTT,CASSRTENTEAFF
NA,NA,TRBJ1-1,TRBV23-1,TGCGCCAGCAGTCAAGGCCCCTTCCCCACTGAAGCTTTCTTT,CASSQGPFPTEAFF
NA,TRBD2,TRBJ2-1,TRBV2,TGTGCCAGCGGGCTGATTCGCGGGGGGAACAATGAGCAGTTCTTC,CASGLIRGGNNEQFF
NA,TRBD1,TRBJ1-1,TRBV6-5,TGTGCCAGCAGTTCCGGACAGGGGAGAGCTTTCTTT,CASSSGQGRAFF
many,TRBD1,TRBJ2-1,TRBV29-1,TGCAGCGTTGATGGAAGGAGGACAGGTAGCAATGAGCAGTTCTTC,CSVDGRRTGSNEQFF
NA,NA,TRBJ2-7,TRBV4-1,TGCGCCAGCAGCCAAGACGGGGATACCTACGAGCAGTACTTC,CASSQDGDTYEQYF
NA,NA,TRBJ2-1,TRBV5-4,TGTGCCAGCAGCTTAAATGGGAGGAGCGATGAGCAGTTCTTC,CASSLNGRSDEQFF
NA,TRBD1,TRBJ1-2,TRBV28,TGTGCCAGCAGTCGCCCAGGGGGCGCAGGTTACTTTGGCTACACCTTC,CASSRPGGAGYFGYTF
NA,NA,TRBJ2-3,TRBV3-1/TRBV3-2,TGTGCCAGCAGCCAAGGGAGGGGACCAAGCACAGATACGCAGTATTTT,CASSQGRGPSTDTQYF
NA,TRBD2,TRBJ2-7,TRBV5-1,TGCGCCAGCAGCTTTGCTAGCGGCCCCTACGAGCAGTACTTC,CASSFASGPYEQYF
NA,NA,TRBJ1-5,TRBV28,TGTGCCAGCACCCTCCGGGGGGGGATCAATCAGCCCCAGCATTTT,CASTLRGGINQPQHF
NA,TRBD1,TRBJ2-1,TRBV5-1,TGCGCCAGCAGCTCCGAGGGGGCGCAGAATGAGCAGTTCTTC,CASSSEGAQNEQFF
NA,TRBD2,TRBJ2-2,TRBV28,TGTGCCAGCACAACGCTGGGACTAGCGGGAGGGCAAACCGGGGAGCTGTTTTTT,CASTTLGLAGGQTGELFF
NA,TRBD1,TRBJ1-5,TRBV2,TGTGCCAGCAGTGGGGACAGTAATAGCAATCAGCCCCAGCATTTT,CASSGDSNSNQPQHF
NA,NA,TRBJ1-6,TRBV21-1,NA,CASSKWGTGTLDNSPLHF
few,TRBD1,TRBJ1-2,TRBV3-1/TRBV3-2,TGTGCCAGCAGGGAACTACAGGGGCGCTACACCTTC,CASRELQGRYTF
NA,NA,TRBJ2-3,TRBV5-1,TGCGCCAGCAGACCCGGGGGGCCAGGCACAGATACGCAGTATTTT,CASRPGGPGTDTQYF
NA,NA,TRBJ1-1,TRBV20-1,TGCAGTGCCAGGGCATCTGAAGCTTTCTTT,CSARASEAFF
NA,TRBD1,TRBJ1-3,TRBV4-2,TGTGCCAGCAGCCAAGAGGACAGGGTAACTGGAAACACCATATATTTT,CASSQEDRVTGNTIYF
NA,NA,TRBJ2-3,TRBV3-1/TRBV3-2,TGTGCCAGCAGCGTTCTCGGAGGGCCCGCAGATACGCAGTATTTT,CASSVLGGPADTQYF
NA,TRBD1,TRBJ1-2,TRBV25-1,TGTGCCAGCAGTGTACTAGGGACAGACCAATATGGCTACACCTTC,CASSVLGTDQYGYTF
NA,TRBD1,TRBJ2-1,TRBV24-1,TGTGCCACCAGTGGGAACAGGGGCTACAATGAGCAGTTCTTC,CATSGNRGYNEQFF
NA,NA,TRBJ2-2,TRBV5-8,TGTGCCAGCAGCTGGGGGGGGCCCGGGGAGCTGTTTTTT,CASSWGGPGELFF
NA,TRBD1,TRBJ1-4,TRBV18,TGTGCCAGCTCAAAGGGGACCGGGACAGGGTCTGAAAAACTGTTTTTT,CASSKGTGTGSEKLFF
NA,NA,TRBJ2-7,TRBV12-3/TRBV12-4,TGTGCCAGCAGTTTAGACTCGTCCTACGAGCAGTACTTC,CASSLDSSYEQYF
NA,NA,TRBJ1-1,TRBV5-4,TGTGCCAGCAGCTTTGGAGTCGAAGACACTGAAGCTTTCTTT,CASSFGVEDTEAFF